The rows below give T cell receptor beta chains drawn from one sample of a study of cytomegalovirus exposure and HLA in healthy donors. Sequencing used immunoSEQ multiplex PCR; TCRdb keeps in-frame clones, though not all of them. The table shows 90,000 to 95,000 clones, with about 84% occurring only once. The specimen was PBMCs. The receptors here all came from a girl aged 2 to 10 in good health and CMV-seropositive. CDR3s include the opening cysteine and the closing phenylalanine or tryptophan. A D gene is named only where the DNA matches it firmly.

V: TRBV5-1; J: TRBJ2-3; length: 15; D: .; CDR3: CASGLTGQTTDTQYF; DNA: TGCGCCAGCGGCCTGACTGGACAGACCACAGATACGCAGTATTTT
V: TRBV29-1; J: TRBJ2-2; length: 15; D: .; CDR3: CSVRFGGISTGELFF; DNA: TGCAGCGTTCGTTTCGGAGGGATTAGTACCGGGGAGCTGTTTTTT
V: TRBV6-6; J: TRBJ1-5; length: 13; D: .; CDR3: CASKLQARQPQHF; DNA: TGTGCCAGCAAGCTACAGGCCCGTCAGCCCCAGCATTTT
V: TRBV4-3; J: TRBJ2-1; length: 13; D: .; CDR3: CASSQAISNEQFF; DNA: TGCGCCAGCAGCCAAGCTATTAGCAATGAGCAGTTCTTC
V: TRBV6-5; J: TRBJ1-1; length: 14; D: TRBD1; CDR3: CASRDTGGDVEAFF; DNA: TGTGCCAGCAGAGACACAGGGGGCGATGTTGAAGCTTTCTTT
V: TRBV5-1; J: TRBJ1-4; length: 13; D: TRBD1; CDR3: CASSHDRGEKLFF; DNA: TGCGCCAGCAGCCACGACAGGGGTGAAAAACTGTTTTTT
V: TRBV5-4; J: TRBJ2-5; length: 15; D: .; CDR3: CASSLEPHRSETQYF; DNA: TGTGCCAGCAGCTTGGAGCCCCACAGGTCAGAGACCCAGTACTTC
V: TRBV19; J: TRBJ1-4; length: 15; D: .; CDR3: CASTRNREGNEKLFF; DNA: TGTGCCAGTACCCGAAACAGGGAGGGTAATGAAAAACTGTTTTTT
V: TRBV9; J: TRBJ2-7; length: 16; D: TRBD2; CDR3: CASSVGWTSGTYEQYF; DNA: TGTGCCAGCAGCGTAGGATGGACTAGCGGAACCTACGAGCAGTACTTC
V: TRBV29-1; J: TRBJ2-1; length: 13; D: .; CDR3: CSVEVGSYNEQFF; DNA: TGCAGCGTTGAGGTCGGGTCCTACAATGAGCAGTTCTTC
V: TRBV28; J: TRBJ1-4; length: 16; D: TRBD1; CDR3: CASSLPGQGTNEKLFF; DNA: TGTGCCAGCAGTCTTCCGGGACAGGGAACTAATGAAAAACTGTTTTTT
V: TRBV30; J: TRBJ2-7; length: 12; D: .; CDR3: CAWSSVAYEQYF; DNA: TGTGCCTGGAGTAGCGTCGCCTACGAGCAGTACTTC
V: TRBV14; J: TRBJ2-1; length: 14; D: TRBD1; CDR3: CASSGRDRGNEQFF; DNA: TGTGCCAGCAGCGGACGGGACAGGGGTAATGAGCAGTTCTTC
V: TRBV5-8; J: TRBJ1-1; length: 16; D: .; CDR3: CASSFRLSNMNTEAFF; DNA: TGTGCCAGCAGCTTTAGACTGTCGAACATGAACACTGAAGCTTTCTTT
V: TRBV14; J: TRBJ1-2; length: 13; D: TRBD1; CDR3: CASSLQGTGGYTF; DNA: TGTGCCAGCAGCCTTCAGGGGACAGGCGGCTACACCTTC
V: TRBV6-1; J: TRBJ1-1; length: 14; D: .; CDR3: CASSEQGSSTEAFF; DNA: TGTGCCAGCAGTGAACAGGGAAGCAGCACTGAAGCTTTCTTT